Listed below are T cell receptor beta chains from one sample, sequenced in a study of T cell clones after liver transplantation. Using immunoSEQ multiplex PCR, the repertoire was profiled, and TCRdb retains in-frame clones only, with some absent. This sample has tens of thousands of clones, with less than 90% found just once. Sequenced here: CD8+ T cells from blood, sampled 12 months after liver transplant. The receptors derive from a human patient who received a liver transplant. The T cells may come from the graft donor. Each CDR3 is given with its conserved first and last residue. The D gene is left open where the match is weak. Expanded clones get a size class; other rows say once, few or many, or leave the size out.

>once|TRBJ2-7|TRBV7-9|15|TRBD2
CASSEGTSGTYEQYF
TGTGCCAGCAGCGAGGGGACTAGCGGGACCTACGAGCAGTACTTC
>once|TRBJ1-1|TRBV27|13|-
CASSLLWNTEAFF
TGTGCCAGCAGTTTATTATGGAACACTGAAGCTTTCTTT
>-|TRBJ1-1|TRBV5-1|14|-
CASSTQGWGTEAFF
TGCGCCAGCAGCACTCAGGGCTGGGGCACTGAAGCTTTCTTT
>-|TRBJ1-1|TRBV4-1|15|-
CASSPLQGRGTEAFF
TGCGCCAGCAGCCCCCTACAGGGTCGAGGGACTGAAGCTTTCTTT
>once|TRBJ2-6|TRBV19|15|-
CASTPLGGGANVLTF
TGTGCCAGTACCCCATTGGGTGGAGGGGCCAACGTCCTGACTTTC
>-|TRBJ1-1|TRBV28|15|TRBD1
CASSPSPGGETEAFF
TGTGCCAGCAGCCCCTCCCCAGGGGGGGAGACTGAAGCTTTCTTT
>-|TRBJ1-1|TRBV9|15|TRBD1
CASSVEGTENTEAFF
TGTGCCAGCAGCGTAGAGGGGACAGAGAACACTGAAGCTTTCTTT
>once|TRBJ2-1|TRBV7-9|16|-
CASSSIHGSPYNEQFF
TGTGCCAGCAGCTCAATCCACGGGAGTCCCTACAATGAGCAGTTCTTC
>-|TRBJ2-3|TRBV7-9|16|TRBD2
CASSLGGRAGGDTQYF
TGTGCCAGCAGCTTAGGCGGGAGGGCCGGGGGAGATACGCAGTATTTT
>-|TRBJ2-7|TRBV4-2|16|TRBD2
CASSQDWASGDYEQYF
TGTGCCAGCAGCCAAGACTGGGCTAGCGGGGACTACGAGCAGTACTTC
>-|TRBJ2-1|TRBV27|15|-
CASSSPRGPYNEQFF
TGTGCCAGCAGTTCCCCCAGGGGCCCCTACAATGAGCAGTTCTTC
>-|TRBJ2-1|TRBV9|15|TRBD2
CASSVGGSGHNEQFF
TGTGCCAGCAGCGTAGGGGGTAGCGGGCACAATGAGCAGTTCTTC
>-|TRBJ2-7|TRBV7-9|15|TRBD1
CASSDRGDYNYEQYF
TGTGCCAGCAGCGACAGGGGGGACTACAACTACGAGCAGTACTTC
>-|TRBJ2-3|TRBV28|17|TRBD2
CASSLFSGRLSTDTQYF
TGTGCCAGCAGTTTATTTAGCGGGAGACTTAGCACAGATACGCAGTATTTT
>-|TRBJ1-2|TRBV27|13|-
CASSFRGEGGYTF
TGTGCCAGCAGTTTCCGAGGGGAAGGAGGCTACACCTTC
>few|TRBJ2-1|TRBV5-1|15|-
CASSLGGGTYNEQFF
TGCGCCAGCAGCTTGGGAGGGGGGACCTACAATGAGCAGTTCTTC
>once|TRBJ2-1|TRBV27|15|TRBD2
CASSLSGSSYNEQFF
TGTGCCAGCAGTTTAAGCGGGAGTAGTTACAATGAGCAGTTCTTC
>-|TRBJ2-3|TRBV13|13|-
CASSFPWGDTQYF
TGTGCCAGCAGCTTCCCCTGGGGAGATACGCAGTATTTT
>-|TRBJ2-5|TRBV15|12|-
CATARDSVTQYF
TGTGCCACCGCCCGGGATAGTGTGACCCAGTACTTC
>-|TRBJ1-2|TRBV5-1|14|TRBD1
CASSKYTGGDGYTF
TGCGCCAGCAGCAAGTACACAGGGGGAGATGGCTACACCTTC
>-|TRBJ1-2|TRBV7-9|15|TRBD1
CASSYGTGPIYGYTF
TGTGCCAGCAGCTATGGGACAGGACCTATCTATGGCTACACCTTC
>-|TRBJ1-1|TRBV7-9|16|-
CASSLGAGVMGTEAFF
TGTGCCAGCAGCTTAGGGGCAGGAGTAATGGGCACTGAAGCTTTCTTT
>-|TRBJ1-1|TRBV6-5|15|-
CASSYWEGGNTEAFF
TGTGCCAGCAGTTACTGGGAGGGGGGTAACACTGAAGCTTTCTTT
>-|TRBJ2-7|TRBV18|15|-
CASSPRGQLSYEQYF
TGTGCCAGCTCACCCCGAGGACAGCTTTCCTACGAGCAGTACTTC
>-|TRBJ2-6|TRBV5-8|16|TRBD1
CASSDREWTGDTILTF
TGTGCCAGCAGCGACCGAGAGTGGACAGGGGACACCATCCTGACTTTC
>-|TRBJ2-7|TRBV27|14|TRBD1
CASKDRDRGYEQYF
TGTGCCAGTAAGGACCGGGACAGAGGCTACGAGCAGTACTTC
>-|TRBJ2-2|TRBV7-6|13|TRBD1
CAGQGPNTGELFF
TGTGCCGGACAGGGGCCGAACACCGGGGAGCTGTTTTTT
>-|TRBJ1-5|TRBV19|14|-
CASRRGSNNQPQHF
TGTGCCAGTAGGAGGGGCAGCAACAATCAGCCCCAGCATTTT
>-|TRBJ2-4|TRBV5-1|16|-
CASSPTGLPAKNIQYF
TGCGCCAGCAGCCCTACAGGGCTTCCAGCCAAAAACATTCAGTACTTC
>-|TRBJ2-7|TRBV27|15|TRBD1
CASSLAGTGGYEQYF
TGTGCCAGCAGTTTAGCCGGGACAGGGGGCTACGAGCAGTACTTC
>-|TRBJ1-2|TRBV4-1|14|-
CASSTLTGALGYTF
TGCGCCAGCAGCACGCTTACAGGTGCCCTTGGCTACACCTTC
>-|TRBJ2-7|TRBV9|15|-
CASSGRLDARDEQYF
TGTGCCAGCAGCGGCCGACTAGACGCACGGGACGAGCAGTACTTC
>-|TRBJ2-1|TRBV19|16|TRBD2
CASSIPGTSLNNEQFF
TGTGCCAGTAGTATCCCGGGGACTAGCTTGAACAATGAGCAGTTCTTC
>-|TRBJ2-4|TRBV2|14|TRBD1
CASSETPGQDIQYF
TGTGCCAGCAGTGAAACACCGGGACAGGACATTCAGTACTTC
>-|TRBJ2-7|TRBV7-8|13|-
CASSPDGGYEQYF
TGTGCCAGCAGCCCGGACGGAGGCTACGAGCAGTACTTC
>-|TRBJ2-7|TRBV4-1|16|-
CASSQKDSGGTREQYF
TGCGCCAGCAGCCAAAAGGACTCCGGCGGCACTAGAGAGCAGTACTTC
>-|TRBJ2-5|TRBV28|11|-
CASSPQETQYF
TGTGCCAGCAGTCCTCAAGAGACCCAGTACTTC
>-|TRBJ1-4|TRBV9|15|-
CASSVVGGRGEKLFF
TGTGCCAGCAGCGTAGTTGGGGGGCGCGGTGAAAAACTGTTTTTT
>-|TRBJ1-1|TRBV6-5|14|-
CASSWTGGDTEAFF
TGTGCCAGCAGTTGGACCGGGGGTGACACTGAAGCTTTCTTT
>-|TRBJ1-1|TRBV14|16|-
CASSHTRRARNTEAFF
TGTGCCAGCAGCCATACGAGGCGCGCGAGGAACACTGAAGCTTTCTTT
>-|TRBJ1-5|TRBV28|17|TRBD1
CASSPTGFLFRNQPQHF
TGTGCCAGCAGCCCGACAGGGTTTTTGTTTCGCAATCAGCCCCAGCATTTT
>-|TRBJ1-2|TRBV29-1|16|-
CSVPVPYPEINYGYTF
TGCAGCGTCCCGGTACCCTACCCGGAGATAAACTATGGCTACACCTTC
>-|TRBJ1-2|TRBV29-1|13|-
CSAPRRGGYGYTF
TGCAGCGCACCGCGGAGGGGGGGGTATGGCTACACCTTC
>-|TRBJ1-2|TRBV29-1|12|-
CSGGGEGYGYTF
TGCAGCGGAGGGGGGGAGGGCTATGGCTACACCTTC
>-|TRBJ2-7|TRBV5-1|13|-
CASSPFTSPEQYF
TGCGCCAGCAGCCCATTTACCTCCCCCGAGCAGTACTTC
>-|TRBJ2-7|TRBV11-2|12|-
CASSPRGYEQYF
TGTGCCAGCAGCCCCCGGGGCTACGAGCAGTACTTC
>once|TRBJ2-3|TRBV27|14|TRBD1
CASSHRGPGDTQYF
TGTGCCAGCAGCCACAGGGGGCCGGGAGATACGCAGTATTTT
>-|TRBJ2-7|TRBV5-4|15|-
CASSPDRRRSYEQYF
TGTGCCAGCAGCCCAGACCGACGGCGATCCTACGAGCAGTACTTC
>-|TRBJ2-7|TRBV5-4|14|TRBD2
CASSFRGGSYEQYF
TGTGCCAGCAGCTTTCGGGGGGGGTCCTACGAGCAGTACTTC
>-|TRBJ1-1|TRBV6-4|13|-
CASSDFFNTEAFF
TGTGCCAGCAGTGACTTCTTCAACACTGAAGCTTTCTTT
>-|TRBJ1-1|TRBV6-5|15|-
CASSYQEGLNTEAFF
TGTGCCAGCAGTTACCAGGAGGGTTTGAACACTGAAGCTTTCTTT